A single sample gave rise to the 17 T cell receptor beta chains below, sequenced in a study of cytomegalovirus exposure and HLA in healthy donors. With 60 Vbeta and 13 Jbeta primers, the PCR was carried out. Profiled with immunoSEQ multiplex PCR; TCRdb holds only in-frame clones, not every one. The profile shows 80,000 or so clones, around 78% of them singletons. Sequenced: PBMCs. The receptors here all came from a man aged 40-55 years in good health and CMV-seronegative.

V is TRBV19 and J is TRBJ1-1; D gene ambiguous. Germline V gene sequence: CDR1 LNHDA, CDR2 SQIVND (reference sequence). Trimming took off 5 bases at V and 0 bases at J, with 19 bases between the two ends. The CDR3 spans 17 residues. The CDR3 nucleotides read TGTGCCAGTAGTCACCTCATTAGACAAACAATGAACACTGAAGCTTTCTTT. The encoded protein is CASSHLIRQTMNTEAFF.

A single count supports this clone. The rearrangement joins TRBV18 to TRBJ1-1, with 8 bases identical to TRBD1. The germline gives CDR1 KGHSH, CDR2 LQKENI. V lost 5 bases and J lost 3; bases outside the gene matches: 5. The CDR3 spans 14 residues. The CDR3 coding sequence is TGTGCCAGCTCAGTAGGACAGGGCTACACTGAAGCTTTCTTT. It yields the protein CASSVGQGYTEAFF.

The rearrangement uses TRBV7-8 and TRBJ2-3; 7 bases map to TRBD1. This CDR3 spans 15 amino acids. V shed 4 bases and J 1 base; nucleotides not matched to a gene: 5. Germline loops: CDR1 SGHVS, CDR2 FQNEAQ. The CDR3 nucleotides read TGTGCCAGCAGCTCCGGCGGACAGGGCACAGATACGCAGTATTTT. Its protein is CASSSGGQGTDTQYF.

The gene calls are TRBV7-9 and TRBJ2-1, with D possibly matching TRBD2 (5 bases). The germline gives CDR1 SEHNR, CDR2 FQNEAQ (reference sequence). This CDR3 contains 14 residues. DNA of the CDR3: TGTGCTGGGCGGGCGGGCAGCTCCTACAATGAGCAGTTCTTC. Translating gives CAGRAGSSYNEQFF.

The chain links TRBV5-1 to TRBJ1-2; 7 bases match TRBD1. The CDR3 sequence is 15 residues long. Germline CDR1 SGHRS, CDR2 YFSETQ. V lost 0 bases to trimming and J lost 5 bases; unmatched junction nucleotides: 7. CDR3 in amino acids: CASSLGGTEVYGYTF. The CDR3 DNA sequence: TGCGCCAGCAGCTTGGGAGGGACAGAGGTATATGGCTACACCTTC.

The gene calls are TRBV5-4 and TRBJ2-5; 7 positions match TRBD1. The DNA matches TRBJ2-7 better at its end, which makes the J call doubtful. Germline lookup yields CDR1 SGHNT and CDR2 YYREEE (reference sequence). This CDR3 contains 14 residues. Written as DNA, the CDR3 is TGTGCCAGCAGCCCTCCGGGACAGTCCTACGAGCAGTACTTC. Protein sequence: CASSPPGQSYEQYF.

V is TRBV19 and J is TRBJ1-2; the D is unclear. Germline assignment: CDR1 LNHDA and CDR2 SQIVND (reference sequence). The CDR3 sequence is 16 residues long. Trimming removed 8 bases from V and 0 bases from J, with 19 bases in between. In DNA form, the CDR3 reads TGTGCCAGTTCCACAGATAGTATTCCAACTAACTATGGCTACACCTTC. It yields the protein CASSTDSIPTNYGYTF.

This clone is a singleton in its sample. The chain recombines TRBV6-1 with TRBJ1-1; D might be TRBD1 (5 bases). Germline CDR1 MNHNS, CDR2 SASEGT. The CDR3 length is 15 residues. Between the trimmed V and J ends, which lost 8 bases and 4 bases, there was a span of 20 bases. The CDR3 DNA reads as TGTGCCAGCTCTAAATTACCAGGGCAAGGCACTGAAGCTTTCTTT. Translated: CASSKLPGQGTEAFF.

The chain has TRBV15 and TRBJ1-5, with D unresolved. The CDR3 is 12 amino acids. Germline values: CDR1 LNHNV, CDR2 YYDKDF (reference sequence). V lost 1 base to trimming and J lost 6 bases, with 4 bases between them. The DNA of the CDR3 is TGTGCCACCAGCAGAGCGAGTCAGCCCCAGCATTTT. This translates into CATSRASQPQHF.

This clone was seen a few times. The J gene is TRBJ2-6, the V gene TRBV27; D is perhaps TRBD2 (5 bases). From germline, CDR1 is MNHEY and CDR2 SMNVEV (reference sequence). The length of the CDR3 is 14 residues. V was shortened by 4 bases and J by 1 base, with 5 bases between the two germline ends. This chain's CDR3 is CASSSGSGANVLTF. The CDR3 bases are TGTGCCAGCAGTTCGGGGTCTGGGGCCAACGTCCTGACTTTC.

The CDR3 nucleotides read TGTGCCAGCAGCTTCTCAGGGGTGGGGTCCTCTGGGGCCAACGTCCTGACTTTC. Amino acids: CASSFSGVGSSGANVLTF. J is TRBJ2-6 and V is TRBV13, with D perhaps matching TRBD1 (6 bases). The V and J ends lost 3 bases and 0 bases respectively, with 15 bases between them. There are 18 residues in the CDR3. The germline V gene encodes CDR1 PRHDT and CDR2 FYEKMQ (reference sequence).

This chain uses TRBV19 with TRBJ2-1, with D possibly matching TRBD2 (5 bases). The CDR3 length is 12 residues. Trimming took 8 bases from V and 8 from J, leaving 13 bases between them. CDR1 and CDR2 from the germline V gene are LNHDA and SQIVND (reference sequence). The chain's CDR3 is CASGTPGYEQFF. CDR3 nucleotide sequence: TGTGCCAGTGGAACACCGGGGTATGAGCAGTTCTTC.

The chain has TRBV29-1 and TRBJ2-1; 12 nucleotides agree with TRBD2. With 6 bases clipped from V and 0 bases from J, the junction kept 3 bases outside the gene matches. Germline assignment: CDR1 SQVTM and CDR2 ANQGSEA. The CDR3 covers 15 residues. In DNA form, the CDR3 reads TGCAGCGTCCAGACTAGCGGGAGCTCCTACAATGAGCAGTTCTTC. It codes for CSVQTSGSSYNEQFF.

The chain has TRBV7-3 and TRBJ1-1; a weak D match, TRBD1 (5 bases). The CDR3 extends over 13 amino acids. Trimming removed 5 bases from V and 1 base from J, with 8 bases in between. The germline V gene encodes CDR1 SGHTA and CDR2 FQGTGA. The chain's CDR3 is CASSTDRNTEAFF. As DNA, the CDR3 is TGTGCCAGCAGCACCGACAGGAACACTGAAGCTTTCTTT.

This clone appeared a few times. The chain combines TRBV30 with TRBJ1-3; D is perhaps TRBD1 (5 bases). V shed 2 bases and J shed 2 bases, with 13 bases lying between them. CDR1 is GTSNPN and CDR2 is SVGIG in the germline V gene (reference sequence). The CDR3 totals 15 residues. CDR3 region: CAWSMWSGAGNTIYF. The CDR3 coding sequence is TGTGCCTGGAGTATGTGGTCGGGGGCTGGAAACACCATATATTTT.

V gene TRBV7-9 combines with J gene TRBJ1-5; the match to TRBD1 covers 7 bases. Germline trimming cut 5 bases from V and 2 bases from J; bases unmatched to any gene: 6. Germline assignment: CDR1 SEHNR and CDR2 FQNEAQ (reference sequence). This CDR3 has 15 residues. CDR3 bases: TGTGCCAGCAGCGCCCTGGGGACAGGCAATCAGCCCCAGCATTTT. Its translation: CASSALGTGNQPQHF.

This rearrangement joins TRBV9 to TRBJ2-2, with 11 bases fitting TRBD2. CDR1 is SGDLS and CDR2 is YYNGEE in the germline V gene. The CDR3 sequence is 18 residues long. The trim removed 3 bases at V and 3 bases at J, leaving 10 bases unmatched. Here the CDR3 reads CASSALGTSGRDTGELFF. The CDR3 nucleotides are TGTGCCAGCAGCGCCCTTGGGACTAGCGGAAGGGACACCGGGGAGCTGTTTTTT.